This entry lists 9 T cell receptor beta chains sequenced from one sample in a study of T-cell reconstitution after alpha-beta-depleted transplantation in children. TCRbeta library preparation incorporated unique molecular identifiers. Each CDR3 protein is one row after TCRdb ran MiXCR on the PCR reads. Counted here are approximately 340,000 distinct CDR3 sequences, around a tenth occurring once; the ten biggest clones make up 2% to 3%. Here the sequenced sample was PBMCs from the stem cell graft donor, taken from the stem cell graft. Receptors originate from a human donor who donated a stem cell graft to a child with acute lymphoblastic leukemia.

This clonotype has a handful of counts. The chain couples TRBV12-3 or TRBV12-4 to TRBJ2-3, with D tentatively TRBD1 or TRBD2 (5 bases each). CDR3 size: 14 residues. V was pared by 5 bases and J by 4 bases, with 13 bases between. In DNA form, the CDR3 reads TGTGCCAGCAGTCCCAGGTGGGGACCAGATACGCAGTATTTT. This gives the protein CASSPRWGPDTQYF.

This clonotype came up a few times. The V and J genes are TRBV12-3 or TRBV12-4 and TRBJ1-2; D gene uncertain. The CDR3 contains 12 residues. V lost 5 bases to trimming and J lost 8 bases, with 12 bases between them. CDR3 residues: CASSLGVWGYTF. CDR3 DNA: TGTGCCAGCAGTCTCGGGGTTTGGGGCTACACCTTC.

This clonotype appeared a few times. The DNA for the CDR3 is TGTGCCAGCAGTTACCTATTACTAGCGGGAATGATGGATACGCAGTATTTT. Translating it yields CASSYLLLAGMMDTQYF. The gene calls are TRBV12-3 or TRBV12-4 and TRBJ2-3; 10 bases fit TRBD2. J was trimmed by 6 bases and V by 4 bases; bases with no gene match: 13. This CDR3 is 17 amino acids long.

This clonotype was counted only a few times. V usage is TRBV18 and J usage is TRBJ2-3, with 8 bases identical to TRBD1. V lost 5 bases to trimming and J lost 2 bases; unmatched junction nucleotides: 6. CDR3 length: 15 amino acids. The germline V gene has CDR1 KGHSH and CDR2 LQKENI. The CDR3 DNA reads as TGTGCCAGCTCATTACCGGGACAGGTCACAGATACGCAGTATTTT. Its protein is CASSLPGQVTDTQYF.

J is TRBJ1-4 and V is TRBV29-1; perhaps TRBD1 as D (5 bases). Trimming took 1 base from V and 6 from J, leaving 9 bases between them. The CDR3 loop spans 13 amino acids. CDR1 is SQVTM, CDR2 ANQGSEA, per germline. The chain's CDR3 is CSVEGGGDEKLFF. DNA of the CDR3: TGCAGCGTTGAAGGGGGCGGCGATGAAAAACTGTTTTTT.

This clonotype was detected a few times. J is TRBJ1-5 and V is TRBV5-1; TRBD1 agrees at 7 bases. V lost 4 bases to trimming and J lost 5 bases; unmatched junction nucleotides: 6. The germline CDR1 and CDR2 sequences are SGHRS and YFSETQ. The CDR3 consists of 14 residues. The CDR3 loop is CASSQDRTDQPQHF. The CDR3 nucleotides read TGCGCCAGCAGCCAGGACAGGACTGATCAGCCCCAGCATTTT.

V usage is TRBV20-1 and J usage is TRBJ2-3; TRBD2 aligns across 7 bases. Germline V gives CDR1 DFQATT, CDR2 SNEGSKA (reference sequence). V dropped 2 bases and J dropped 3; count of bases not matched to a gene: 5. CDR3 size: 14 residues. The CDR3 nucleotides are TGCAGTGCTAGACGCGGGGGTTTAACAGATACGCAGTATTTT. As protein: CSARRGGLTDTQYF.

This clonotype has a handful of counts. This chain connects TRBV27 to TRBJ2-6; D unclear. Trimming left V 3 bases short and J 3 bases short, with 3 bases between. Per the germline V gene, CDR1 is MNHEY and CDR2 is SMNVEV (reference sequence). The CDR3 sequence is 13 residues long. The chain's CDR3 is CASSFHGANVLTF. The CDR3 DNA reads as TGTGCCAGCAGTTTCCATGGGGCCAACGTCCTGACTTTC.

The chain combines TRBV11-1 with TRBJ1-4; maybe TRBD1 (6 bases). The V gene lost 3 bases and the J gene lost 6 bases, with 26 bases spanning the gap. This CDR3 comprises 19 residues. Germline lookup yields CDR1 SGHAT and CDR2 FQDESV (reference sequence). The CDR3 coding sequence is TGTGCCAGCAGCTTTGGCCCGGACAGCCTGGACAACGTATATGAAAAACTGTTTTTT. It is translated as CASSFGPDSLDNVYEKLFF.